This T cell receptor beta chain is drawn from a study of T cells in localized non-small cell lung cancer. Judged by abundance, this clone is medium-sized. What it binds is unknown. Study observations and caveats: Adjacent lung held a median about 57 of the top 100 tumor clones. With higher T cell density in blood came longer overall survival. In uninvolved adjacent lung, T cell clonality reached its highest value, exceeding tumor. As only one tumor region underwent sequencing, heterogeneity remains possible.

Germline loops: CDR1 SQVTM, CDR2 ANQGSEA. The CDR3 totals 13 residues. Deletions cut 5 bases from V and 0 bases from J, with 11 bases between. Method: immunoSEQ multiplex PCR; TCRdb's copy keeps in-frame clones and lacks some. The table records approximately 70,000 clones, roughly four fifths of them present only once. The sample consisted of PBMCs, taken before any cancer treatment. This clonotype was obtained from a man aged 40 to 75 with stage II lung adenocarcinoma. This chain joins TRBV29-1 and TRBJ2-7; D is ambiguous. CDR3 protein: CSVCSASSYEQYF. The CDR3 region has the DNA TGCAGCGTTTGCTCAGCTAGCTCCTACGAGCAGTACTTC.